Listed below are T cell receptor beta chains from one sample, sequenced in a study of patients and donors after allogeneic stem cell transplantation. In TCRdb, the RT-PCR reads were re-called with MiXCR into one record per CDR3 protein. The data show over 65,000 distinct CDR3 sequences, about 25% seen once. Input material: blood, either unsorted or a sorted T cell fraction (not recorded which). Receptors originate from a human donor who was either an allogeneic HSCT recipient or a stem cell or donor lymphocyte infusion donor (not recorded which). It is not recorded whose cells these are; they may come from a transplant donor. Both conserved end residues are trimmed from each CDR3. Fields, in order: V gene, CDR3 protein.

v_call: TRBV12-3/TRBV12-4
cdr3_aa: ASSSETQY

v_call: TRBV15
cdr3_aa: ATSRTLEQGLPSTDTQY

v_call: TRBV20-1
cdr3_aa: SASDYTDTQY

v_call: TRBV20-1
cdr3_aa: SARDGRFYGTYNEQF

v_call: TRBV5-1
cdr3_aa: ASSVGLAGGYEQY

v_call: TRBV4-1
cdr3_aa: ASSQTLTGPNSPLH

v_call: TRBV12-3/TRBV12-4
cdr3_aa: ASGSPNREQF

v_call: TRBV6-5
cdr3_aa: ASSSSGTVPSYEQY

v_call: TRBV7-2
cdr3_aa: ASSIQGLFTGELF

v_call: TRBV6-5
cdr3_aa: ASSRLAGAPTDTQY

v_call: TRBV5-4
cdr3_aa: ASSIGQGDTEAF

v_call: TRBV20-1
cdr3_aa: SAATGSNQPQH

v_call: TRBV20-1
cdr3_aa: SARDQRGSYNEQF

v_call: TRBV7-6
cdr3_aa: ASSVSSGSYNEQF

v_call: TRBV7-3
cdr3_aa: ASSLRGPMNTEAF

v_call: TRBV7-9
cdr3_aa: ASSLGAANYGYT

v_call: TRBV11-2
cdr3_aa: ASSLFRVQAGELF

v_call: TRBV10-3
cdr3_aa: AIRWGDYGYT

v_call: TRBV5-1
cdr3_aa: ASAFRGSDSYEQY

v_call: TRBV20-1
cdr3_aa: SPKRTAYEQY

v_call: TRBV20-1
cdr3_aa: SARGAGGVLEQY

v_call: TRBV19
cdr3_aa: ASSIIVTRTDTQY

v_call: TRBV2
cdr3_aa: ASSPGDSSTDTQY

v_call: TRBV15
cdr3_aa: ATSSWGLDTEAF

v_call: TRBV10-3
cdr3_aa: AISTEDLPAYGYT

v_call: TRBV4-3
cdr3_aa: ASSQDRAGASPLH

v_call: TRBV12-3/TRBV12-4
cdr3_aa: ATRGAEAF

v_call: TRBV11-2
cdr3_aa: ASSSGPPGTEAF